Shown below are 23 T cell receptor beta chains from a single sample sequenced in a study of T cell responses to AZD1222 COVID-19 vaccine listed by TCRdb under 2021. The time point label corresponds to: about 28 days (+/-7) after the second vaccine dose. The method behind the library was the immunoSEQ multiplex PCR assay. As stored in TCRdb, this immuneACCESS dataset retains in-frame rearrangements with V and J assigned. A fraction of the clones does not appear; measured against another copy, unresolved V genes explain less than half of the discrepancy, and the remainder lacks a known reason. The sample table holds about 160,000 clones, of which 85% to 90% were seen once. The ten largest account for 4% to 4.5% of the sample. Sample: peripheral blood, taken 28 days after the second AZD1222 dose. These receptor sequences come from an adult who received the AZD1222 COVID-19 vaccine.

V and J are TRBV29-1 and TRBJ1-5; perhaps TRBD1 as D (5 bases). This CDR3 is built from 13 residues. V was pared by 7 bases and J by 3 bases, with 13 bases between. CDR1 SQVTM and CDR2 ANQGSEA come from the germline V gene. Here the CDR3 reads CSAVDSANQPQHF. The CDR3 DNA sequence: TGCAGCGCCGTAGACAGCGCCAATCAGCCCCAGCATTTT.

The chain links TRBV4-3 to TRBJ2-7; 7 nucleotides line up with TRBD1. Germline V gene sequence: CDR1 LGHNA, CDR2 YSLEER. The CDR3 runs 17 residues. J lost 2 bases, V lost 0 bases, and 10 bases had no gene match. CDR3 in amino acids: CASSQEQGQIVTYEQYF. CDR3 coding DNA: TGCGCCAGCAGCCAAGAACAGGGACAGATTGTAACCTACGAGCAGTACTTC.

The V gene is TRBV30, the J gene TRBJ1-1; D gene uncertain. The V gene lost 4 bases and the J gene lost 0 bases, with 9 bases spanning the gap. This CDR3 comprises 13 residues. Germline CDR1 GTSNPN, CDR2 SVGIG (reference sequence). In nucleotides, the CDR3 is TGTGCCTGGACAGGAAATCTGAACACTGAAGCTTTCTTT. As protein: CAWTGNLNTEAFF. Together with reference TRBV30 and TRBJ1-1, the CDR3 gives the full variable domain: SQTIHQWPATLVQPVGSPLSLECTVEGTSNPNLYWYRQAAGRGLQLLFYSVGIGQISSEVPQNLSASRPQDRQFILSSKKLLLSDSGFYLCAWTGNLNTEAFFGQGTRLTVV.

V usage is TRBV6-5 and J usage is TRBJ1-1; the match to TRBD1 covers 8 bases. J gave up 9 bases and V 5 bases, and 14 bases lay outside the gene matches. CDR3 length equals 15 residues. Germline-derived CDR1 and CDR2 are MNHEY and SVGAGI. CDR3 protein: CASSPQTGDLLKAFF. In DNA, the CDR3 is TGTGCCAGCAGTCCCCAGACAGGGGACCTATTGAAAGCTTTCTTT.

This chain connects TRBV5-6 to TRBJ1-2; D is unclear. Per the germline V gene, CDR1 is SGHDT and CDR2 is YYEEEE. This CDR3 is 16 amino acids long. V lost 4 bases, J lost 3 bases, and 19 bases lay in between. The CDR3 DNA sequence: TGTGCCAGCAGCCCGAGGGTGGATCAACCGTACTATGGCTACACCTTC. Translated, it gives CASSPRVDQPYYGYTF.

This chain connects TRBV29-1 to TRBJ1-5, with D perhaps TRBD1 (5 bases). The germline gives CDR1 SQVTM, CDR2 ANQGSEA. V lost 2 bases to trimming and J lost 6 bases, with 8 bases between them. This CDR3 has 12 residues. The CDR3 here is CSVEQGGQPQHF. In DNA form, the CDR3 reads TGCAGCGTTGAACAGGGAGGTCAGCCCCAGCATTTT.

V gene TRBV7-9 combines with J gene TRBJ2-1; D uncertain. Germline V gene lookup returns CDR1 SEHNR and CDR2 FQNEAQ (reference sequence). V was trimmed by 10 bases and J by 3 bases, leaving 10 bases between them. The CDR3 length is 12 residues. CDR3 residues: CATHNSYNEQFF. The CDR3 region has the DNA TGTGCCACCCATAACAGCTACAATGAGCAGTTCTTC.

The chain combines TRBV18 with TRBJ1-2, with 8 bases matching TRBD1. The trim removed 2 bases at V and 8 bases at J, leaving 7 bases unmatched. The germline CDR1 and CDR2 sequences are KGHSH and LQKENI. CDR3 length equals 14 residues. The CDR3 sequence is CASSPFDRGRGYTF. CDR3 nucleotides: TGTGCCAGCTCACCATTTGACAGGGGAAGAGGCTACACCTTC.

CDR3 bases: TGCAGCGCAACTGGGACGGACCGAGGGAAGCAGTACTTC. Translation: CSATGTDRGKQYF. V usage is TRBV29-1 and J usage is TRBJ2-7; D may correspond to TRBD1 or TRBD2 (5 bases each). This CDR3 contains 13 residues. The V gene's germline CDR1 is SQVTM and CDR2 ANQGSEA. V lost 7 bases, J lost 8 bases, and 21 bases lay in between.

The chain employs TRBV4-3 and TRBJ1-6; D is unclear. The V gene's germline CDR1 is LGHNA and CDR2 YSLEER. This CDR3 is 19 amino acids long. V was trimmed by 4 bases and J by 1 base, leaving 20 bases between them. The CDR3 reads CASSPRGGSSSSYNSPLHF. Here the CDR3 DNA reads TGCGCCAGCAGCCCCCGGGGAGGGAGTAGTTCGTCCTATAATTCACCCCTCCACTTT.

The J gene is TRBJ1-4, the V gene TRBV14; TRBD1 might be the D (6 bases). The CDR3 loop spans 15 amino acids. V lost 4 bases to trimming and J lost 6 bases, with 15 bases between them. Germline CDR1 and CDR2: SGHDN and FVKESK. The CDR3 nucleotides are TGTGCCAGCAGCCCCCGCCCAGGGGAGTATGAAAAACTGTTTTTT. This encodes CASSPRPGEYEKLFF.

The genes are TRBV18 and TRBJ1-2; perhaps TRBD1 as D (6 bases). The germline V gene encodes CDR1 KGHSH and CDR2 LQKENI. Trimming left V 3 bases short and J 4 bases short, with 15 bases between. The CDR3 totals 15 residues. The CDR3 sequence: CASSPGDNTGYGYTF. CDR3 DNA sequence: TGTGCCAGCTCACCGGGGGACAACACGGGCTATGGCTACACCTTC.

The V gene is TRBV5-1, the J gene TRBJ1-2; unclear D gene. CDR1 is SGHRS, CDR2 YFSETQ, per germline. The CDR3 covers 11 residues. The V and J ends lost 4 bases and 5 bases respectively, with 6 bases between them. This CDR3 reads CASSDDYGYTF. The CDR3 bases are TGCGCCAGCAGCGACGATTATGGCTACACCTTC.

The chain carries TRBV7-9 and TRBJ1-2, with D unclear. Deletions cut 3 bases from V and 7 bases from J, with 12 bases between. The CDR3 loop spans 13 amino acids. From germline, CDR1 is SEHNR and CDR2 FQNEAQ (reference sequence). CDR3 nucleotide sequence: TGTGCCAGCAGCTTGTCCTTCACAGCTGGCTACACCTTC. Encoded protein: CASSLSFTAGYTF.

This sequence joins TRBV30 and TRBJ2-1, with 12 nucleotides matching TRBD2. Germline V gene data show CDR1 as GTSNPN and CDR2 as SVGIG (reference sequence). J was trimmed by 6 bases and V by 1 base; bases with no gene match: 19. The CDR3 runs to 20 residues. The CDR3, as DNA: TGTGCCTGGAGTGCCAACAGGGGAACTAGCGGGGGGCCATTTGTCAATGAGCAGTTCTTC. Its protein is CAWSANRGTSGGPFVNEQFF. The whole variable domain, filled in from reference TRBV30 and TRBJ2-1, reads SQTIHQWPATLVQPVGSPLSLECTVEGTSNPNLYWYRQAAGRGLQLLFYSVGIGQISSEVPQNLSASRPQDRQFILSSKKLLLSDSGFYLCAWSANRGTSGGPFVNEQFFGPGTRLTVL.

The chain combines TRBV29-1 with TRBJ1-2; D possibly corresponds to TRBD1 (6 bases). The V and J ends lost 5 bases and 7 bases respectively, with 17 bases between them. Germline CDR1 and CDR2: SQVTM and ANQGSEA. This CDR3 has 13 residues. CDR3 loop: CSVSGYRAVGYTF. CDR3 DNA: TGCAGCGTTTCGGGGTACAGGGCGGTTGGCTACACCTTC. Together with reference TRBV29-1 and TRBJ1-2, the CDR3 gives the full variable domain: SAVISQKPSRDICQRGTSLTIQCQVDSQVTMMFWYRQQPGQSLTLIATANQGSEATYESGFVIDKFPISRPNLTFSTLTVSNMSPEDSSIYLCSVSGYRAVGYTFGSGTRLTVV.

This clone appeared a few times. CDR3 amino acids: CASTGRERGDTQYF. In DNA form, the CDR3 reads TGTGCCAGCACTGGCAGGGAGAGAGGAGATACGCAGTATTTT. The V and J genes are TRBV6-5 and TRBJ2-3; D possibly uses TRBD1 or TRBD2 (5 bases each). The CDR3 is made up of 14 amino acids. Trimming shortened V by 7 bases and J by 5 bases, and 16 bases separated the two germline ends. Germline CDR1 MNHEY, CDR2 SVGAGI.

This chain links TRBV11-1 with TRBJ1-1; TRBD1 is a possible D gene (5 bases). There are 16 residues in the CDR3. Trimming pared 6 bases from V and 3 bases from J, leaving 20 bases between. Germline CDR1 reads SGHAT; CDR2 reads FQDESV (reference sequence). This chain's CDR3 is CASSSPRGTLDTEAFF. CDR3 sequence (DNA): TGTGCCAGCAGTTCGCCCCGGGGGACTTTGGACACTGAAGCTTTCTTT.

This chain links TRBV30 with TRBJ1-1; D unclear. The germline V and J ends were trimmed by 0 bases and 5 bases, with 10 bases remaining between them. Germline loops: CDR1 GTSNPN, CDR2 SVGIG (reference sequence). This CDR3 is built from 13 residues. The CDR3 is CAWSVLGTTEAFF. The CDR3 bases are TGTGCCTGGAGTGTACTGGGTACGACTGAAGCTTTCTTT.

The rearrangement uses TRBV18 and TRBJ1-4; D is uncertain. The germline CDR1 and CDR2 sequences are KGHSH and LQKENI. CDR3 length: 12 residues. V was clipped by 1 base and J by 8 bases, with 5 bases between them. The CDR3 DNA follows: TGTGCCAGCTCACCACGGCCCGAAAAACTGTTTTTT. Translating it yields CASSPRPEKLFF.

The chain combines TRBV4-1 with TRBJ1-3; no definite D call. Trimming removed 0 bases from V and 0 bases from J, with 12 bases in between. This CDR3 has 17 residues. CDR1 and CDR2 (germline): MGHRA, YSYEKL. The CDR3 is CASSQEAGSNSGNTIYF. The CDR3 DNA follows: TGCGCCAGCAGCCAAGAGGCCGGAAGCAACTCTGGAAACACCATATATTTT.

This clone was observed a handful of times. The rearrangement joins TRBV7-9 to TRBJ1-6, with 9 bases fitting TRBD1. With 4 bases clipped from V and 9 bases from J, the junction kept 10 bases outside the gene matches. The CDR3 runs 16 residues. Germline values: CDR1 SEHNR, CDR2 FQNEAQ (reference sequence). CDR3 sequence reads: CASSSRTGEAGSPLHF. The CDR3 bases are TGTGCCAGCAGCTCCAGGACAGGGGAGGCTGGTTCACCCCTCCACTTT.

This clone has just a few counts. The chain recombines TRBV30 with TRBJ2-7; D call uncertain. Germline V CDR1 and CDR2: GTSNPN, SVGIG (reference sequence). V was shortened by 0 bases and J by 5 bases, with 5 bases between the two germline ends. The CDR3 is made up of 11 amino acids. CDR3 nucleotide sequence: TGTGCCTGGAGTGTAATCCACGAGCAGTACTTC. Translated, it gives CAWSVIHEQYF.